These 7 T cell receptor beta chains were all obtained from the same sample, sequenced in a study of T cells in localized non-small cell lung cancer. Here immunoSEQ multiplex PCR was the method, and the copy in TCRdb shows in-frame clones only, minus some. The sample carries some 24,000 clones, around 90% recorded once. This material consisted of peripheral blood, taken before any cancer treatment. The receptors derive from a man aged 35-69 years with stage III squamous cell lung carcinoma.

The chain combines TRBV5-4 with TRBJ2-6; the match to TRBD1 covers 7 bases. Germline assignment: CDR1 SGHNT and CDR2 YYREEE (reference sequence). V gave up 5 bases and J gave up 1 base; unmatched junction bases: 9. The length of the CDR3 is 17 residues. Here the CDR3 DNA reads TGTGCCAGCAGTTATGACAGGGTAGGGTCTGGGGCCAACGTCCTGACTTTC. Its translation: CASSYDRVGSGANVLTF. Full variable domain (rest looked up from reference TRBV5-4 and TRBJ2-6): ETGVTQSPTHLIKTRGQQVTLRCSSQSGHNTVSWYQQALGQGPQFIFQYYREEENGRGNFPPRFSGLQFPNYSSELNVNALELDDSALYLCASSYDRVGSGANVLTFGAGSRLTVL.

The chain employs TRBV19 and TRBJ1-3, with 8 bases matching TRBD1. Germline V gene data show CDR1 as LNHDA and CDR2 as SQIVND (reference sequence). The V gene end was trimmed by 3 bases and the J gene end by 8 bases; junction bases not matched to a gene: 6. The CDR3 is made up of 14 amino acids. For the CDR3, the DNA is TGTGCCAGTAGTATGGGAGACAGGGGAGACACCATATATTTT. Amino acid sequence: CASSMGDRGDTIYF.

The rearrangement joins TRBV7-3 to TRBJ2-5; weak D call: TRBD1 (5 bases). The ends were cut back, 5 bases at V and 5 bases at J, with 12 bases in the middle. The CDR3 runs to 13 residues. Looked up from germline, CDR1 is SGHTA and CDR2 is FQGTGA. CDR3 sequence (DNA): TGTGCCAGCAGCGTACAAAAGGGGGAGACCCAGTACTTC. Translated: CASSVQKGETQYF.

The V call is TRBV28, the J call TRBJ1-2; TRBD1 is a possible D gene (5 bases). Per germline, CDR1 MDHEN and CDR2 SYDVKM. The V gene lost 5 bases and the J gene lost 4 bases, with 11 bases spanning the gap. This CDR3 has 13 residues. The CDR3 DNA sequence: TGTGCCAGCAGTCCCCTAGGGGCCTATGGCTACACCTTC. Its protein is CASSPLGAYGYTF.

The V call is TRBV7-2, the J call TRBJ2-7, with a possible D match to TRBD2 (6 bases). CDR3 length: 13 residues. Per the germline V gene, CDR1 is SGHTA and CDR2 is FQGNSA. Trimming pared 5 bases from V and 2 bases from J, leaving 10 bases between. The CDR3 nucleotides are TGTGCCAGCAGCGCTAGCGCCCCCTACGAGCAGTACTTC. This gives the protein CASSASAPYEQYF.

This rearrangement joins TRBV10-3 to TRBJ2-1; 8 nucleotides agree with TRBD2. There are 15 residues in the CDR3. V trimming: 2 bases; J trimming: 8 bases; junction bases outside the gene matches: 8. Germline CDR1 reads ENHRY; CDR2 reads SYGVKD. In nucleotides, the CDR3 is TGTGCCATCAGTGAGGGAGGGACTAGTATCGATGAGCAGTTCTTC. The encoded protein is CAISEGGTSIDEQFF.

The J gene is TRBJ1-1, the V gene TRBV11-2, with 9 nucleotides matching TRBD1. The ends lost 1 base at V and 4 bases at J; junction bases unmatched: 4. From germline, CDR1 is SGHAT and CDR2 FQNNGV. This CDR3 has 15 amino acids. CDR3 DNA sequence: TGTGCCAGCAGCTTAGTGGACAGGGGATTCACTGAAGCTTTCTTT. Translating it yields CASSLVDRGFTEAFF. Full variable domain (missing parts from reference TRBV11-2 and TRBJ1-1): EAGVAQSPRYKIIEKRQSVAFWCNPISGHATLYWYQQILGQGPKLLIQFQNNGVVDDSQLPKDRFSAERLKGVDSTLKIQPAKLEDSAVYLCASSLVDRGFTEAFFGQGTRLTVV.